Shown below are 5 T cell receptor beta chains from a single sample sequenced in a study of T cell changes during pregnancy in multiple sclerosis. Measured with immunoSEQ multiplex PCR; TCRdb has only the in-frame clones, and not every one. The table has 90,000 or so clones, about 92% seen once. The specimen comprised peripheral blood, sampled in the first trimester of pregnancy. These receptors originate from a female donor with multiple sclerosis, enrolled in a pregnancy study.

This chain uses TRBV10-3 with TRBJ2-3; 10 bases agree with TRBD2. Germline CDR1 reads ENHRY; CDR2 reads SYGVKD. The CDR3 is 18 residues long. The V gene end was trimmed by 3 bases and the J gene end by 1 base; junction bases not matched to a gene: 10. The CDR3 DNA follows: TGTGCCATCAGTGACAGCGGGAGGGCTCCGGTCGGCACAGATACGCAGTATTTT. This gives the protein CAISDSGRAPVGTDTQYF.

J is TRBJ2-5 and V is TRBV2, with D tentatively TRBD2 (5 bases). The CDR3 extends over 14 amino acids. Trimming stripped 10 bases from V and 4 bases from J, with 19 bases between. Per the germline V gene, CDR1 is SNHLY and CDR2 is FYNNEI. The CDR3 region is CAITKRGLGETQYF. CDR3 coding DNA: TGTGCCATTACAAAACGGGGTTTGGGAGAGACCCAGTACTTC.

V usage is TRBV19 and J usage is TRBJ2-7; D uncertain. V gave up 2 bases and J gave up 3 bases, with 5 bases separating them. Germline CDR1 reads LNHDA; CDR2 reads SQIVND (reference sequence). CDR3 length: 12 residues. CDR3 nucleotide sequence: TGTGCCAGTAGTATAAACGGCTACGAGCAGTACTTC. Protein sequence: CASSINGYEQYF. Complete variable domain (other parts from reference TRBV19 and TRBJ2-7): DGGITQSPKYLFRKEGQNVTLSCEQNLNHDAMYWYRQDPGQGLRLIYYSQIVNDFQKGDIAEGYSVSREKKESFPLTVTSAQKNPTAFYLCASSINGYEQYFGPGTRLTVT.

Only one count was recorded for this clone. The chain has TRBV7-2 and TRBJ2-1; a weak D match, TRBD2 (5 bases). The germline V gene encodes CDR1 SGHTA and CDR2 FQGNSA. The CDR3 runs to 14 residues. The V gene lost 5 bases and the J gene lost 6 bases, with 14 bases spanning the gap. CDR3 amino acids: CASSPRGVRNEQFF. For the CDR3, the DNA is TGTGCCAGCAGCCCACGGGGAGTACGCAATGAGCAGTTCTTC.

J is TRBJ1-1 and V is TRBV5-1, with a possible D match to TRBD1 (6 bases). CDR1 and CDR2 from the germline V gene are SGHRS and YFSETQ. V shed 0 bases and J shed 7 bases, with 10 bases lying between them. CDR3 length: 13 amino acids. The CDR3 reads CASSLAGAGEAFF. CDR3 coding DNA: TGCGCCAGCAGCTTGGCAGGGGCGGGTGAAGCTTTCTTT.